This T cell receptor beta chain was sequenced for a study of T cell responses to AZD1222 COVID-19 vaccine. As for this clone: The antigen is not known.

Produced via immunoSEQ multiplex PCR; TCRdb's table is partial and in-frame only. The data contain around 140,000 clones, approximately 87% of them singletons. Study-level results: Repertoires in all cases were sampled only once the peak T cell response had passed.

This TCR derives from an adult who received the AZD1222 COVID-19 vaccine. This specimen consisted of peripheral blood, obtained 28 days after the second AZD1222 dose.

The chain's CDR3 is CASSEYSGGQPQHF. The CDR3 DNA reads as TGTGCCAGCAGTGAATATTCAGGGGGCCAGCCCCAGCATTTT. The J gene is TRBJ1-5, the V gene TRBV25-1; 8 bases are shared with TRBD1. V gave up 0 bases and J gave up 7 bases; unmatched junction bases: 2. Germline CDR1 reads MGHDK; CDR2 reads SYGVNS. This CDR3 is built from 14 residues. The variable domain in full, completed from reference TRBV25-1 and TRBJ1-5, reads EADIYQTPRYLVIGTGKKITLECSQTMGHDKMYWYQQDPGMELHLIHYSYGVNSTEKGDLSSESTVSRIRTEHFPLTLESARPSHTSQYLCASSEYSGGQPQHFGDGTRLSIL.